A single sample is the source of the 25 T cell receptor beta chains below, sequenced in a study of beta chain features in type 1 diabetes. The isolated RNA, all of it, was reverse transcribed, so expressed TCRB transcripts were what got sequenced. Sequenced by immunoSEQ multiplex PCR; TCRdb stores in-frame clones only, minus some. Among about 360,000 clones listed, 10% to 15% were seen once. Sequenced input: naive CD4+ T cells from blood. The receptor source for this set is a young man in good health.

DNA of the CDR3: TGTGCCAGCAAGACGAGGGAGACGGTTTACGAGCAGTACTTC. Translation: CASKTRETVYEQYF. This chain connects TRBV2 to TRBJ2-7, with D maybe TRBD2 (5 bases). The CDR3 has 14 amino acids. V lost 7 bases and J 4 bases, leaving 17 bases between the germline ends. Germline lookup yields CDR1 SNHLY and CDR2 FYNNEI.

The rearrangement joins TRBV9 to TRBJ1-1, with a weak D call TRBD1 (6 bases). This CDR3 has 15 amino acids. V lost 0 bases, J lost 6 bases, and 15 bases lay in between. Germline CDR1 is SGDLS and CDR2 is YYNGEE. CDR3 in amino acids: CASSVALQGNAEAFF. The CDR3 DNA reads as TGTGCCAGCAGCGTAGCTCTACAGGGTAATGCTGAAGCTTTCTTT.

In its sample, this clone was seen a few times. The V and J genes are TRBV7-6 and TRBJ2-4; 15 bases align to TRBD2. Germline assignment: CDR1 SGHVS and CDR2 FNYEAQ. The CDR3 spans 18 residues. The ends lost 3 bases at V and 0 bases at J; junction bases unmatched: 3. CDR3 amino acids: CASSLGLAGGLAKNIQYF. The CDR3 DNA is TGTGCCAGCAGCTTGGGACTAGCGGGAGGACTAGCCAAAAACATTCAGTACTTC.

The V call is TRBV28, the J call TRBJ1-2; TRBD1 matches at 10 bases. CDR3 size: 16 residues. Losses at the gene ends were 5 bases for V and 3 bases for J; bases not matched to a gene: 9. Germline CDR1 and CDR2: MDHEN and SYDVKM. The CDR3 nucleotides are TGTGCCAGCAGTCCGGGACAGGGGCCACTCGACTATGGCTACACCTTC. This sequence encodes CASSPGQGPLDYGYTF.

This chain joins TRBV30 and TRBJ2-3; the D gene is possibly TRBD1 (8 bases). CDR1 and CDR2 from the germline V gene are GTSNPN and SVGIG (reference sequence). This CDR3 spans 15 amino acids. The V and J ends lost 1 base and 1 base respectively, with 12 bases between them. CDR3 sequence: CAWSAGGQGTDTQYF. CDR3 DNA: TGTGCCTGGAGTGCGGGGGGACAGGGCACAGATACGCAGTATTTT.

This clone was detected a few times. DNA of the CDR3: TGTGCCAGCAGCTTTGAGGGCCTAAACACTGAAGCTTTCTTT. It translates to CASSFEGLNTEAFF. The V call is TRBV7-9, the J call TRBJ1-1, with unresolved D. With 3 bases removed from V and 2 bases from J, the gap between germline ends came to 10 bases. Looked up from germline, CDR1 is SEHNR and CDR2 is FQNEAQ (reference sequence). CDR3 length: 14 amino acids.

J is TRBJ2-5 and V is TRBV7-6; D may be TRBD2 (6 bases). In germline, CDR1 is SGHVS, CDR2 FNYEAQ. The CDR3 has 15 amino acids. The ends were cut back, 0 bases at V and 2 bases at J, with 10 bases in the middle. DNA of the CDR3: TGTGCCAGCAGCTTAGCGCGGCTAGCGCAAGAGACCCAGTACTTC. It specifies CASSLARLAQETQYF.

The V gene is TRBV6-5, the J gene TRBJ1-2; the D is unclear. With 6 bases removed from V and 7 bases from J, the gap between germline ends came to 12 bases. Germline CDR1 and CDR2: MNHEY and SVGAGI. The CDR3 consists of 12 residues. This CDR3 is CASSIAGTGYTF. CDR3 nucleotides: TGTGCCAGCAGCATCGCAGGTACTGGCTACACCTTC.

The J gene is TRBJ1-5, the V gene TRBV30, with a tentative D call TRBD1 (6 bases). The CDR3 is made up of 14 amino acids. Trimming cost V 2 bases and J 4 bases, with 12 bases left between them. From germline, CDR1 is GTSNPN and CDR2 SVGIG (reference sequence). The CDR3: CAWSTGLRNQPQHF. The CDR3 DNA sequence: TGTGCCTGGAGTACAGGGCTCCGTAATCAGCCCCAGCATTTT.

V usage is TRBV28 and J usage is TRBJ2-4; D is undetermined. CDR1 and CDR2 (germline): MDHEN, SYDVKM. The length of the CDR3 is 12 residues. The V end was cut by 2 bases, the J end by 7 bases, with 6 bases between. The CDR3: CASSLTVNIQYF. The CDR3 DNA reads TGTGCCAGCAGTTTAACAGTCAACATTCAGTACTTC.

In this sample, this clone turned up a few times. The V and J genes are TRBV19 and TRBJ1-2; 8 positions agree with TRBD1. CDR1 is LNHDA, CDR2 SQIVND, per germline (reference sequence). Trimming at V came to 8 bases and at J to 4 bases, leaving 6 bases not matched to a gene. CDR3 length: 13 amino acids. The DNA of the CDR3 is TGTGCCAGTTCCCAGACAGGGGTCTATGGCTACACCTTC. It encodes CASSQTGVYGYTF.

CDR3 nucleotides: TGTGCCAGCAGCCCCGGGGGAATCTCTGCTGGTCCCTATAATTCACCCCTCCACTTT. Amino acids: CASSPGGISAGPYNSPLHF. The chain is built from TRBV7-9 and TRBJ1-6; D is possibly TRBD1 (5 bases). The germline V and J ends were trimmed by 5 bases and 2 bases, with 22 bases remaining between them. Germline V gene data show CDR1 as SEHNR and CDR2 as FQNEAQ (reference sequence). The CDR3 runs to 19 residues.

Here the CDR3 DNA reads TGTGCCAGCAGCCCACTAACAGGGAATGAAAAACTGTTTTTT. Encoded protein: CASSPLTGNEKLFF. The rearrangement joins TRBV9 to TRBJ1-4; D is possibly TRBD1 (6 bases). The V and J ends lost 4 bases and 5 bases respectively, with 12 bases between them. This CDR3 contains 14 residues. Germline loops: CDR1 SGDLS, CDR2 YYNGEE.

The chain combines TRBV4-2 with TRBJ2-7; perhaps TRBD1 as D (5 bases). The length of the CDR3 is 17 residues. In germline, CDR1 is LGHNA, CDR2 YNFKEQ. V lost 0 bases and J lost 6, with 21 bases in between. CDR3 nucleotides: TGTGCCAGCAGCCAAGACCCCCTCGGTCTAGGGGTTGGCGAGCAGTACTTC. Translation: CASSQDPLGLGVGEQYF.

A few counts support this clone. The J gene is TRBJ1-1, the V gene TRBV19; D perhaps matches TRBD1 (5 bases). The V end lost 4 bases, the J end lost 1 base, and 7 bases lay between the germline ends. The CDR3 length is 13 residues. CDR1 and CDR2 (germline): LNHDA, SQIVND (reference sequence). For the CDR3, the DNA is TGTGCCAGTAGTAGGGACTCGAACACTGAAGCTTTCTTT. Its translation: CASSRDSNTEAFF. Full variable domain (rest looked up from reference TRBV19 and TRBJ1-1): DGGITQSPKYLFRKEGQNVTLSCEQNLNHDAMYWYRQDPGQGLRLIYYSQIVNDFQKGDIAEGYSVSREKKESFPLTVTSAQKNPTAFYLCASSRDSNTEAFFGQGTRLTVV.

The chain carries TRBV7-2 and TRBJ2-7, with 8 bases identical to TRBD2. Germline CDR1 SGHTA, CDR2 FQGNSA. The ends lost 4 bases at V and 4 bases at J; junction bases unmatched: 18. The CDR3 totals 18 residues. In nucleotides, the CDR3 is TGTGCCAGCAGCTCACCGGGACGGCAAGGACTAGCCTATTACGAGCAGTACTTC. Amino acids: CASSSPGRQGLAYYEQYF.

This clone has more than one count but fewer than ten. The rearrangement uses TRBV27 and TRBJ2-5; tentatively, D is TRBD1 (6 bases). The V gene's germline CDR1 is MNHEY and CDR2 SMNVEV (reference sequence). The CDR3 is 13 residues long. Trimming took off 8 bases at V and 1 base at J, with 11 bases between the two ends. This CDR3 reads CASGNRAQETQYF. CDR3 nucleotides: TGTGCCAGCGGCAACAGGGCCCAAGAGACCCAGTACTTC.

The DNA of the CDR3 is TGCGCCAGCAGCTTGGCCCGAGCGGGGGGGAACAATGAGCAGTTCTTC. Its translation is CASSLARAGGNNEQFF. The rearrangement links TRBV5-1 to TRBJ2-1; the match to TRBD2 covers 10 bases. CDR1 is SGHRS, CDR2 YFSETQ, per germline. This CDR3 is 16 amino acids long. With V trimmed by 0 bases and J by 5 bases, 5 bases remained unmatched.

The V gene is TRBV7-9, the J gene TRBJ2-6, with D tentatively TRBD1 (5 bases). This CDR3 is built from 15 residues. Trimming pared 5 bases from V and 1 base from J, leaving 9 bases between. Germline lookup yields CDR1 SEHNR and CDR2 FQNEAQ (reference sequence). This CDR3 is CASSPQGSGANVLTF. CDR3 DNA: TGTGCCAGCAGCCCGCAGGGATCTGGGGCCAACGTCCTGACTTTC.

This clone showed up just a few times. This chain links TRBV4-3 with TRBJ2-1; 9 nucleotides match TRBD2. The CDR3 extends over 17 amino acids. Per the germline V gene, CDR1 is LGHNA and CDR2 is YSLEER. V was clipped by 0 bases and J by 2 bases; unmatched bases: 5. CDR3 in amino acids: CASSQEASGRPYNEQFF. For the CDR3, the DNA is TGCGCCAGCAGCCAAGAAGCGAGCGGGAGGCCCTACAATGAGCAGTTCTTC.

This clone was seen a handful of times. The V gene is TRBV4-1, the J gene TRBJ2-7; TRBD2 might be the D (6 bases). V was shortened by 1 base and J by 6 bases, with 22 bases between the two germline ends. Germline V gene lookup returns CDR1 MGHRA and CDR2 YSYEKL. The CDR3 totals 17 residues. CDR3 in amino acids: CASSQVTGGLTKGEQYF. CDR3 nucleotides: TGCGCCAGCAGCCAAGTCACCGGGGGTCTCACTAAGGGCGAGCAGTACTTC.

This clone was counted between two and nine times. Other DNA sequences in the sample encode the same CDR3. The chain couples TRBV7-9 to TRBJ2-7; no clear D gene. The CDR3 loop spans 12 amino acids. Germline V gene data show CDR1 as SEHNR and CDR2 as FQNEAQ (reference sequence). V lost 2 bases and J 3 bases, leaving 5 bases between the germline ends. The CDR3 coding sequence is TGTGCCAGCAGCTTAACGGGCTACGAGCAGTACTTC. This gives the protein CASSLTGYEQYF.

This clone was observed a few times. The chain links TRBV4-3 to TRBJ1-2; unclear D gene. CDR3 length equals 15 residues. Germline V gene lookup returns CDR1 LGHNA and CDR2 YSLEER. The V end was cut by 0 bases, the J end by 1 base, with 9 bases between. CDR3 in amino acids: CASSQDYLFNYGYTF. The CDR3 DNA follows: TGCGCCAGCAGCCAAGATTACTTATTTAACTATGGCTACACCTTC.

The chain links TRBV7-2 to TRBJ2-5; 8 bases fit TRBD2. The germline V gene has CDR1 SGHTA and CDR2 FQGNSA. With 5 bases clipped from V and 1 base from J, the junction kept 6 bases outside the gene matches. CDR3 length: 15 amino acids. The CDR3 sequence: CASSRRAGVQETQYF. CDR3 nucleotide sequence: TGTGCCAGCAGCCGGCGAGCGGGGGTCCAAGAGACCCAGTACTTC.

This rearrangement joins TRBV5-4 to TRBJ2-1, with TRBD1 identical over 9 bases. This CDR3 has 14 residues. Germline trimming cut 1 base from V and 7 bases from J; bases unmatched to any gene: 3. The germline gives CDR1 SGHNT, CDR2 YYREEE (reference sequence). The CDR3 loop is CASSLFGQGNEQFF. The CDR3 region has the DNA TGTGCCAGCAGCTTGTTCGGACAGGGGAATGAGCAGTTCTTC.